These T cell receptor beta chains were read from a single sample in a study of T cell responses to AZD1222 COVID-19 vaccine. Generated by immunoSEQ multiplex PCR, the TCRdb table keeps only in-frame clones and is missing some. Here the sample spans some 100,000 clones, approximately 90% being singletons. The sample was peripheral blood, taken on day 0 of AZD1222 vaccination. These receptors were obtained from an adult in good health. Both conserved end residues are part of each CDR3. The D gene is left open where the match is weak. Where a row states a size, it is once, few, many or the class of an expanded clone; other rows omit it.

D gene | J gene | V gene | clone size | CDR3 protein | CDR3 DNA
. | TRBJ1-2 | TRBV7-9 | . | CASSLSSLRDGYTF | TGTGCCAGCAGCTTAAGTTCCCTCCGGGATGGCTACACCTTC
. | TRBJ1-1 | TRBV18 | . | CASSPPSRQDTEAFF | TGTGCCAGCTCACCACCCTCCAGGCAGGACACTGAAGCTTTCTTT
. | TRBJ2-3 | TRBV11-3 | . | CASSLGGTDTQYF | TGTGCCAGCAGCTTAGGGGGCACAGATACGCAGTATTTT
TRBD1 | TRBJ1-6 | TRBV6-2/TRBV6-3 | few | CASSYNGQGGSPLHF | TGTGCCAGCAGTTATAACGGACAGGGGGGTTCACCCCTCCACTTT
TRBD2 | TRBJ2-5 | TRBV7-2 | few | CASSLEWRGGQETQYF | TGTGCCAGCAGCTTAGAGTGGCGGGGGGGCCAAGAGACCCAGTACTTC
. | TRBJ1-1 | TRBV13 | hyperexpanded | CASSLVDRLTEAFF | TGTGCCAGCAGCTTAGTTGATCGATTGACTGAAGCTTTCTTT
. | TRBJ1-2 | TRBV11-2 | few | CASAQSTGSPPYGYTF | TGTGCCAGCGCCCAGTCTACAGGGTCTCCCCCGTATGGCTACACCTTC
. | TRBJ1-4 | TRBV2 | . | CASSERGRGEKLFF | TGTGCCAGCAGTGAAAGGGGCAGGGGCGAAAAACTGTTTTTT
. | TRBJ2-5 | TRBV6-6 | . | CASSYTFGETQYF | TGTGCCAGCAGTTACACCTTCGGGGAGACCCAGTACTTC
. | TRBJ2-7 | TRBV11-2 | . | CASTEVTGSRVMQQYF | TGTGCCAGCACCGAGGTAACCGGGTCAAGAGTCATGCAGCAGTACTTC
. | TRBJ2-7 | TRBV11-2 | . | CASSSSKENYEQYF | TGTGCCAGCAGCTCAAGCAAGGAGAACTACGAGCAGTACTTC
TRBD2 | TRBJ2-5 | TRBV6-1 | few | CASSEQGLAMETQYF | TGTGCCAGCAGTGAACAGGGACTAGCGATGGAGACCCAGTACTTC
. | TRBJ2-7 | TRBV7-2 | . | CASSISQVTYEQYF | TGTGCCAGCAGCATTAGCCAGGTTACCTACGAGCAGTACTTC
. | TRBJ2-7 | TRBV28 | . | CASSPGFYEQYF | TGTGCCAGCAGTCCAGGATTCTACGAGCAGTACTTC
. | TRBJ2-7 | TRBV9 | . | CASSQGQGTYEQYF | TGTGCCAGCAGCCAAGGGCAGGGTACCTACGAGCAGTACTTC
. | TRBJ1-1 | TRBV9 | . | CASSADSVNTEAFF | TGTGCCAGCAGCGCGGACAGCGTGAACACTGAAGCTTTCTTT
. | TRBJ2-7 | TRBV6-5 | . | CAVAPSPTYEQYF | TGTGCCGTAGCCCCCTCCCCAACCTACGAGCAGTACTTC
TRBD1 | TRBJ1-1 | TRBV4-2 | . | CASSRRTGGAFF | TGTGCCAGCAGCCGTAGAACAGGGGGAGCTTTCTTT
. | TRBJ1-2 | TRBV6-5 | . | CASSYGSGLPPYGYTF | TGTGCCAGCAGTTACGGCTCCGGGCTCCCGCCCTATGGCTACACCTTC
TRBD1 | TRBJ1-2 | TRBV10-3 | . | CAIRMTGGQGISGYTF | TGTGCCATCAGGATGACAGGGGGCCAAGGGATATCGGGCTACACCTTC
TRBD2 | TRBJ2-7 | TRBV4-3 | few | CASSQDRAGGYEQYF | TGCGCCAGCAGCCAAGATCGAGCGGGGGGGTACGAGCAGTACTTC
TRBD1 | TRBJ2-5 | TRBV6-2/TRBV6-3 | . | CASSYTGAETQYF | TGTGCCAGCAGTTACACAGGGGCGGAGACCCAGTACTTC
. | TRBJ1-2 | TRBV7-3 | . | CASSFGGGVIGYTF | TGTGCCAGCAGCTTCGGTGGAGGGGTTATTGGCTACACCTTC
. | TRBJ1-1 | TRBV5-4 | . | CASSPAGDRNTEAFF | TGTGCCAGCAGCCCGGCGGGTGACAGGAACACTGAAGCTTTCTTT
TRBD2 | TRBJ2-1 | TRBV5-1 | . | CASSLARGGTYNEQFF | TGCGCCAGCAGCTTGGCCCGGGGGGGAACCTACAATGAGCAGTTCTTC
TRBD1 | TRBJ1-2 | TRBV27 | . | CASRSDRGPPWGLYGYTF | TGTGCCAGCAGATCCGACAGGGGGCCACCTTGGGGACTATATGGCTACACCTTC
. | TRBJ1-5 | TRBV7-8 | . | CASSLARAGNQPQHF | TGTGCCAGCAGCTTAGCCAGGGCGGGAAATCAGCCCCAGCATTTT
. | TRBJ2-7 | TRBV19 | . | CASSKETPAVGYEQYF | TGTGCCAGTAGTAAGGAAACGCCGGCCGTTGGGTACGAGCAGTACTTC
. | TRBJ1-1 | TRBV11-1 | . | CASSLGRRSAEAFF | TGTGCCAGCAGCTTAGGACGTCGAAGCGCTGAAGCTTTCTTT
. | TRBJ1-3 | TRBV5-1 | once | CASSITPGTENTIYF | TGCGCCAGCAGCATCACACCGGGGACGGAAAACACCATATATTTT
. | TRBJ1-2 | TRBV4-2 | . | CASSQGPAGDGYGYTF | TGTGCCAGCAGCCAAGGACCCGCCGGGGATGGCTATGGCTACACCTTC
. | TRBJ1-2 | TRBV19 | . | CASSIDPSGANYGYTF | TGTGCCAGTAGTATAGATCCGTCGGGGGCTAACTATGGCTACACCTTC
. | TRBJ2-3 | TRBV7-2 | once | CASSFRTDTQYF | TGTGCCAGCAGCTTTCGAACAGATACGCAGTATTTT
TRBD1 | TRBJ1-1 | TRBV18 | . | CASSPLTGEAEAFF | TGTGCCAGCTCACCCCTGACAGGGGAGGCTGAAGCTTTCTTT
TRBD1 | TRBJ1-2 | TRBV4-3 | . | CASSHRTGGLTF | TGCGCCAGCAGCCACAGGACAGGGGGCCTCACCTTC
TRBD1 | TRBJ1-5 | TRBV9 | . | CASSTGTADQPQHF | TGTGCCAGCAGCACAGGGACAGCCGATCAGCCCCAGCATTTT
. | TRBJ2-2 | TRBV6-5 | . | CASRLDRGTGELFF | TGTGCCAGCAGGCTAGATCGTGGCACCGGGGAGCTGTTTTTT
. | TRBJ2-7 | TRBV27 | . | CASSLLPGYEQYF | TGTGCCAGCAGTTTACTCCCGGGCTACGAGCAGTACTTC
. | TRBJ2-1 | TRBV28 | . | CASSLRQGYEQFF | TGTGCCAGCAGTTTACGGCAAGGGTATGAGCAGTTCTTC
. | TRBJ1-5 | TRBV6-5 | . | CASSQGRGNQPQHF | TGTGCCAGCTCCCAGGGCAGGGGCAATCAGCCCCAGCATTTT
. | TRBJ1-2 | TRBV11-2 | few | CASSPDPGANYGYTF | TGTGCCAGCAGCCCCGACCCGGGTGCTAACTATGGCTACACCTTC
. | TRBJ2-3 | TRBV3-1/TRBV3-2 | . | CASSQVGDTQYF | TGTGCCAGCAGCCAAGTTGGAGATACGCAGTATTTT
TRBD2 | TRBJ2-1 | TRBV20-1 | . | CSAHPGGQRFF | TGCAGTGCTCACCCGGGAGGACAAAGGTTCTTC
. | TRBJ2-3 | TRBV7-3 | . | CASSIDSATDTQYF | TGTGCCAGCAGTATTGACAGCGCCACAGATACGCAGTATTTT
. | TRBJ1-5 | TRBV18 | . | CASSPTGGGAGEPQHF | TGTGCCAGCTCACCAACCGGCGGAGGGGCCGGTGAGCCCCAGCATTTT
TRBD1 | TRBJ1-3 | TRBV5-1 | . | CASSSGTGVGNTIYF | TGCGCCAGCAGCTCCGGGACAGGGGTAGGAAACACCATATATTTT
. | TRBJ2-3 | TRBV4-2 | . | CASSQGQGTGTDTQYF | TGTGCCAGCAGCCAAGGCCAGGGGACGGGCACAGATACGCAGTATTTT
. | TRBJ1-5 | TRBV6-1 | . | CASSDAGGYDQPQHF | TGTGCCAGCAGTGACGCCGGGGGGTACGATCAGCCCCAGCATTTT
. | TRBJ1-2 | TRBV12-3/TRBV12-4 | . | CASSYTDNYGYTF | TGTGCCAGCAGTTATACAGACAACTATGGCTACACCTTC
. | TRBJ2-7 | TRBV4-1 | . | CASSPLQGRAYEQYF | TGCGCCAGCAGCCCACTACAGGGGAGGGCCTACGAGCAGTACTTC
TRBD1 | TRBJ2-4 | TRBV7-8 | . | CASSLAYRGKNIQYF | TGTGCCAGCAGCTTAGCGTACAGGGGAAAAAACATTCAGTACTTC
TRBD1 | TRBJ2-7 | TRBV5-1 | . | CASSGLAGTVPAEQYF | TGCGCCAGCAGCGGTTTGGCCGGGACAGTACCTGCTGAGCAGTACTTC
TRBD1 | TRBJ1-2 | TRBV2 | . | CASRGDRGSDGYTF | TGTGCCAGCAGGGGGGACAGGGGGTCGGATGGCTACACCTTC
. | TRBJ1-1 | TRBV12-5 | . | CASGVSGNGEAFF | TGTGCTAGTGGTGTTTCAGGGAATGGTGAAGCTTTCTTT
. | TRBJ1-5 | TRBV19 | few | CASSIDRVQPQHF | TGTGCCAGTAGTATAGATCGGGTTCAGCCCCAGCATTTT
. | TRBJ1-2 | TRBV5-4 | . | CASSYIQSNYGYTF | TGTGCCAGCAGTTACATCCAATCTAACTATGGCTACACCTTC
TRBD1 | TRBJ2-7 | TRBV4-3 | . | CASSQGFGDSTYEQYF | TGCGCCAGCAGCCAAGGCTTTGGGGACAGCACCTACGAGCAGTACTTC
TRBD2 | TRBJ2-3 | TRBV5-1 | . | CASSSGTSGSTDTQYF | TGCGCCAGCAGCTCCGGGACTAGCGGTAGCACAGATACGCAGTATTTT
TRBD1 | TRBJ1-6 | TRBV5-5 | few | CASSLQQGASNSPLHF | TGTGCCAGCAGCTTGCAACAGGGGGCAAGTAATTCACCCCTCCACTTT